This entry concerns a single T cell receptor (beta chain). The data originate from a study of blood T cell repertoires in COVID-19. V dropped 6 bases and J dropped 8; count of bases not matched to a gene: 7. Per the germline V gene, CDR1 is LGHNT and CDR2 is FRNRAP. The CDR3 is 13 amino acids. Assay: immunoSEQ multiplex PCR; the TCRdb copy retains only in-frame clones and omits some. The sample holds roughly 360,000 clones; around 87% are singletons and the top ten take around 1.3%. The chain links TRBV12-5 to TRBJ2-4; TRBD1 matches 7 bases. Sequenced input: PBMCs or T cells enriched from blood (not recorded which). The source of this sequence is a man aged 30 to 39 who had recovered from COVID-19. The CDR3 loop reads CASGENRGDIQYF. The CDR3 DNA follows: TGTGCTAGTGGAGAAAACAGGGGTGACATTCAGTACTTC. Variable domain in full (rest from reference TRBV12-5 and TRBJ2-4): DARVTQTPRHKVTEMGQEVTMRCQPILGHNTVFWYRQTMMQGLELLAYFRNRAPLDDSGMPKDRFSAEMPDATLATLKIQPSEPRDSAVYFCASGENRGDIQYFGAGTRLSVL.